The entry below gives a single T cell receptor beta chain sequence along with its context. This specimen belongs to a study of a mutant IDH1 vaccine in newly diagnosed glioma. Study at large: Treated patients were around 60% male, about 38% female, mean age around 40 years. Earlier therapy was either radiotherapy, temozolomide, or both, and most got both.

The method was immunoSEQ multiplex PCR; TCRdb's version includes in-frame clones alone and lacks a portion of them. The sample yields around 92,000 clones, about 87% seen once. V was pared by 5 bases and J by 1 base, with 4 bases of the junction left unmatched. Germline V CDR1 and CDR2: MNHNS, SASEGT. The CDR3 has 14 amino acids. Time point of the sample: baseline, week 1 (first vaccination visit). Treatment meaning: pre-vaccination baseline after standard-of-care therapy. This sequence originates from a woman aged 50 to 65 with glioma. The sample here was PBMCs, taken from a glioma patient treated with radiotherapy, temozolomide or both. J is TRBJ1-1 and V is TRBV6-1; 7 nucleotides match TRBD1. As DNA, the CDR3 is TGTGCCAGCAGTCTACAGGGGACGAACACTGAAGCTTTCTTT. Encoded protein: CASSLQGTNTEAFF.